The entry that follows covers one T cell receptor (beta chain) sequence. The data stem from a study of blood T cell repertoires in COVID-19. As for the study in general: Samples of COVID-19 (acute and convalescent) were obtained from the United States, Italy and Spain. Sample material is recorded as cDNA or gDNA derived from T cells, B-cell-depleted T cells, or PBMCs.

Authors' processing steps: Quantification of nucleated cells was approximated via reference gene primer amplification. Using immunoSEQ multiplex PCR, the repertoire was profiled, and TCRdb retains in-frame clones only, with some absent. The D gene and trimming were derived from the DNA, and the V and J assignments and clone size from that table. The sample holds 130,000 to 150,000 clones, 88% seen once. Trimming cost V 1 base and J 4 bases; bases outside gene matches: 3. Germline values: CDR1 SGHAT, CDR2 FQNNGV. This CDR3 is 15 amino acids long. What was sequenced was peripheral blood. The source of this sequence is a man aged 65 to 79 with acute or convalescent COVID-19. The chain has TRBV11-2 and TRBJ2-1, with 8 bases lining up with TRBD1. CDR3 amino acids: CASSLGQGAYNEQFF. The CDR3 nucleotides read TGTGCCAGCAGCTTAGGGCAGGGGGCTTACAATGAGCAGTTCTTC.